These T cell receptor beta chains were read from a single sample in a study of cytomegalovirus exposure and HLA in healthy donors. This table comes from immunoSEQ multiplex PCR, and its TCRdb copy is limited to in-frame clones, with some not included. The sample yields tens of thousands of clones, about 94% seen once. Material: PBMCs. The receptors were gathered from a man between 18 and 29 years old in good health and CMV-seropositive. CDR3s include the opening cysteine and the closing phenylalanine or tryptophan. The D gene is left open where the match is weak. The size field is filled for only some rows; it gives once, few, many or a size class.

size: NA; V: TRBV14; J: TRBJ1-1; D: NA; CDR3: CASSQAVPGEAFF; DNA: TGTGCCAGCAGCCAAGCAGTTCCGGGTGAAGCTTTCTTT
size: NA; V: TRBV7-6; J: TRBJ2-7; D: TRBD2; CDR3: CASSARTSAFYEQYF; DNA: TGTGCCAGCAGCGCCCGGACTAGCGCCTTCTACGAGCAGTACTTC
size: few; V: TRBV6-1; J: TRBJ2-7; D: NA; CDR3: CASSESQGVSYEQYF; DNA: TGTGCCAGCAGTGAATCACAGGGTGTCTCCTACGAGCAGTACTTC
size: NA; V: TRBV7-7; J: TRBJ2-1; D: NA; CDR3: CASSLGEDGEQFF; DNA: TGTGCTAGCAGCTTAGGGGAGGACGGTGAGCAGTTCTTC
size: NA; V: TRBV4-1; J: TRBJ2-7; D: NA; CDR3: CASSQDLGQRPLYEQYF; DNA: TGCGCCAGCAGCCAAGATTTGGGGCAACGCCCTCTCTACGAGCAGTACTTC
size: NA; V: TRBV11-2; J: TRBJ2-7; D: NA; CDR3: CASSLAGGRADYEQYF; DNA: TGTGCCAGCAGCTTAGCGGGCGGCAGGGCGGACTACGAGCAGTACTTC
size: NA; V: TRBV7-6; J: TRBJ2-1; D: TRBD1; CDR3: CASSPGQHYNEQFF; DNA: TGTGCCAGCAGCCCGGGACAGCATTACAATGAGCAGTTCTTC
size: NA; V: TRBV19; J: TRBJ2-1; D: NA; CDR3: CASSISIGGSYNEQFF; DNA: TGTGCCAGTAGTATATCGATAGGGGGCTCCTACAATGAGCAGTTCTTC
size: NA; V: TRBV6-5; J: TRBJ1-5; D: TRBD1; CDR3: CAIGQGPGQPQHF; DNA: TGTGCCATCGGACAGGGGCCGGGTCAGCCCCAGCATTTT
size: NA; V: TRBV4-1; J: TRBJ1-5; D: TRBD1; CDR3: CASSQAGTASNQPQHF; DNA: TGCGCCAGCAGCCAAGCCGGGACAGCTAGCAATCAGCCCCAGCATTTT
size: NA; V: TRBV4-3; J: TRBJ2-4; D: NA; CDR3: CASSQAYGVKNIQYF; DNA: TGCGCCAGCAGCCAAGCGTACGGAGTCAAAAACATTCAGTACTTC
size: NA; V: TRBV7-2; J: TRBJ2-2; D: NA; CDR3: CASSLQGNTGELFF; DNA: TGTGCCAGCAGCTTACAGGGTAACACCGGGGAGCTGTTTTTT
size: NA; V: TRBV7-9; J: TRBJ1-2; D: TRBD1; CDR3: CASSLLTGDYGYTF; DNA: TGTGCCAGCAGCTTGTTGACAGGGGACTATGGCTACACCTTC
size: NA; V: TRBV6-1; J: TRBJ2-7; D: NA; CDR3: CASRTTVGAAYEQYF; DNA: TGTGCCAGCAGAACGACCGTAGGGGCAGCCTACGAGCAGTACTTC
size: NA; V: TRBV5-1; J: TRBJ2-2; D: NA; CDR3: CASSLVQTGELFF; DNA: TGCGCCAGCAGCTTGGTACAAACCGGGGAGCTGTTTTTT
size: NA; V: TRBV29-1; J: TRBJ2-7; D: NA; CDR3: CSVEASHEQYF; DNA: TGCAGCGTTGAAGCAAGCCACGAGCAGTACTTC
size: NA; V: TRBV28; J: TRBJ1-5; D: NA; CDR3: CASSLFTGFSNQPQHF; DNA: TGTGCCAGCAGTTTATTTACAGGGTTTAGCAATCAGCCCCAGCATTTT
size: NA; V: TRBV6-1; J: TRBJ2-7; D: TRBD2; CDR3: CASSGGGGAREQYF; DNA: TGTGCCAGCAGTGGCGGCGGGGGGGCTCGCGAGCAGTACTTC
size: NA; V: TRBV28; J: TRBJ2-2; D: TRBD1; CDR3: CASSLSGQGVTGELFF; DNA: TGTGCCAGCAGTTTATCGGGACAGGGGGTCACCGGGGAGCTGTTTTTT